The 29 T cell receptor beta chains below come from one sample, sequenced in a study of blood T cell repertoires in COVID-19. Repertoires were generated with immunoSEQ multiplex PCR, while TCRdb's copy carries only in-frame clones and drops some. Of 35,000 to 45,000 clones in the sample, roughly 92% were seen once. Sequencing used peripheral blood. These receptors all come from a middle-aged man with active COVID-19.

This clone was counted between two and nine times. V is TRBV6-1 and J is TRBJ1-5; 8 nucleotides line up with TRBD1. After removal of 3 bases from V and 2 bases from J, the junction contained 0 bases not matched to a gene. Germline lookup yields CDR1 MNHNS and CDR2 SASEGT. The CDR3 runs 14 residues. The CDR3 here is CASSEGQGNQPQHF. CDR3 DNA: TGTGCCAGCAGTGAGGGACAGGGCAATCAGCCCCAGCATTTT.

The V and J genes are TRBV30 and TRBJ1-1, with D maybe TRBD1 (6 bases). V was clipped by 7 bases and J by 1 base, with 19 bases between them. The CDR3 runs to 15 residues. The germline gives CDR1 GTSNPN, CDR2 SVGIG (reference sequence). The CDR3 DNA follows: TGTGCCTCTCACCCGGGACACCCAACGAACACTGAAGCTTTCTTT. Translation: CASHPGHPTNTEAFF.

This chain connects TRBV7-2 to TRBJ1-5; the D is unclear. This CDR3 comprises 13 residues. Germline loops: CDR1 SGHTA, CDR2 FQGNSA. V lost 1 base and J lost 5, with 6 bases in between. CDR3 DNA sequence: TGTGCCAGCAGCTTAGGGCATGATCAGCCCCAGCATTTT. Protein: CASSLGHDQPQHF.

The chain carries TRBV11-2 and TRBJ1-3; maybe TRBD1 (5 bases). CDR1 is SGHAT and CDR2 is FQNNGV in the germline V gene. The CDR3 covers 14 residues. The V and J ends lost 1 base and 4 bases respectively, with 8 bases between them. The CDR3 spells CASSLAGSGNTIYF. The CDR3 nucleotides are TGTGCCAGCAGCTTAGCAGGGTCCGGAAACACCATATATTTT.

DNA for the CDR3: TGCAGTGCTAGACCAGACTACGAGCAGTACTTC. Its protein product is CSARPDYEQYF. The chain carries TRBV20-1 and TRBJ2-7; D ambiguous. In germline, CDR1 is DFQATT, CDR2 SNEGSKA (reference sequence). The CDR3 extends over 11 amino acids. Deletions cut 2 bases from V and 3 bases from J, with 5 bases between.

This clone was seen once. The chain recombines TRBV7-9 with TRBJ2-7, with D possibly TRBD1 on 6 matching bases. V was shortened by 7 bases and J by 0 bases, with 13 bases between the two germline ends. Germline V gene sequence: CDR1 SEHNR, CDR2 FQNEAQ (reference sequence). This CDR3 is 14 amino acids long. The DNA of the CDR3 is TGTGCCAGCATCAAAGGGGACACCTCCTACGAGCAGTACTTC. It yields the protein CASIKGDTSYEQYF.

This sequence joins TRBV9 and TRBJ2-7; tentative D call: TRBD1 (5 bases). The CDR3 spans 14 residues. The germline gives CDR1 SGDLS, CDR2 YYNGEE. V lost 3 bases and J lost 3, with 13 bases in between. The CDR3 protein is CASSEGMRGYEQYF. CDR3 nucleotides: TGTGCCAGCAGCGAGGGGATGAGAGGCTACGAGCAGTACTTC.

V gene TRBV30 combines with J gene TRBJ1-6; perhaps TRBD1 as D (6 bases). Trimming removed 7 bases at V and 7 bases at J, with 14 bases between. Germline CDR1 GTSNPN, CDR2 SVGIG (reference sequence). The CDR3 contains 13 residues. CDR3 sequence: CAYNTGSNSPLHF. For the CDR3, the DNA is TGTGCCTATAATACAGGGTCCAATTCACCCCTCCACTTT.

This clone was detected once. The V and J genes are TRBV4-1 and TRBJ1-1, with D possibly matching TRBD1 (6 bases). The germline gives CDR1 MGHRA, CDR2 YSYEKL. Trimming took off 0 bases at V and 1 base at J, with 15 bases between the two ends. This CDR3 contains 17 residues. CDR3 protein: CASSQDIPAGANTEAFF. The CDR3 DNA is TGCGCCAGCAGCCAAGATATACCTGCGGGGGCGAACACTGAAGCTTTCTTT.

The genes are TRBV5-1 and TRBJ2-1; 8 bases are shared with TRBD2. Trimming cost V 1 base and J 7 bases; bases outside gene matches: 16. The germline V gene encodes CDR1 SGHRS and CDR2 YFSETQ. The CDR3 consists of 18 residues. The CDR3 coding sequence is TGCGCCAGCAGCTTGTTTTCTACGGGGGGGCGTTCTGGAAATGAGCAGTTCTTC. Translated, it gives CASSLFSTGGRSGNEQFF.

The chain uses TRBV12-3 or TRBV12-4 and TRBJ2-7; the match to TRBD2 covers 8 bases. V was clipped by 6 bases and J by 7 bases; unmatched bases: 5. The CDR3 is 12 amino acids. The CDR3 region is CASRPSGGEQYF. The DNA for the CDR3 is TGTGCCAGCAGACCCTCGGGAGGGGAGCAGTACTTC.

This clone was seen only once. At the DNA level, this CDR3 is encoded by other sequences in the same sample as well. The chain employs TRBV19 and TRBJ2-1; TRBD2 aligns across 9 bases. V lost 6 bases to trimming and J lost 1 base; unmatched junction nucleotides: 4. CDR3 length equals 15 residues. Germline CDR1 LNHDA, CDR2 SQIVND (reference sequence). CDR3 loop: CASRTSGPSYNEQFF. DNA for the CDR3: TGTGCCAGTAGGACTAGCGGCCCTTCCTACAATGAGCAGTTCTTC.

The chain is built from TRBV29-1 and TRBJ2-7; 9 bases fit TRBD1. V was pared by 4 bases and J by 5 bases, with 9 bases of the junction left unmatched. The CDR3 loop spans 14 amino acids. Germline-derived CDR1 and CDR2 are SQVTM and ANQGSEA. CDR3 in DNA: TGCAGCGTTGTTCTAGTCGGACAGGGGAACGAGCAGTACTTC. It yields the protein CSVVLVGQGNEQYF.

This clone was recorded a few times. The chain carries TRBV27 and TRBJ1-3; TRBD1 might be the D (5 bases). The CDR3 is 14 amino acids. Germline CDR1 reads MNHEY; CDR2 reads SMNVEV (reference sequence). Trimming pared 2 bases from V and 0 bases from J, leaving 5 bases between. The CDR3 nucleotides are TGTGCCAGCAGTTTAACAGGCTCTGGAAACACCATATATTTT. It translates to CASSLTGSGNTIYF.

CDR3: CASSPGEPGELFF. Here the CDR3 DNA reads TGTGCCAGCAGCCCGGGAGAGCCCGGGGAGCTGTTTTTT. The chain is built from TRBV7-6 and TRBJ2-2; the D gene is possibly TRBD2 (6 bases). Germline V gives CDR1 SGHVS, CDR2 FNYEAQ. V gave up 5 bases and J gave up 6 bases, with 10 bases separating them. This CDR3 has 13 residues.

The rearrangement joins TRBV19 to TRBJ1-5, with 10 bases aligning to TRBD1. Germline V gene lookup returns CDR1 LNHDA and CDR2 SQIVND (reference sequence). The CDR3 is 15 residues long. J was trimmed by 6 bases and V by 5 bases; bases with no gene match: 7. Written as DNA, the CDR3 is TGTGCCAGTAGTGTCGACAGGGGGCCGGGTCAGCCCCAGCATTTT. Protein sequence: CASSVDRGPGQPQHF.

The genes are TRBV5-1 and TRBJ1-1; TRBD1 is a possible D gene (6 bases). The CDR3 contains 16 residues. Germline V gene data show CDR1 as SGHRS and CDR2 as YFSETQ. The germline V and J ends were trimmed by 4 bases and 5 bases, with 21 bases remaining between them. The CDR3 spells CASSLLPTGQGTEAFF. In DNA, the CDR3 is TGCGCCAGCAGCCTACTACCTACAGGGCAGGGGACTGAAGCTTTCTTT.

Only one count was recorded for this clone. The chain uses TRBV10-3 and TRBJ1-5; D may be TRBD1 (6 bases). V shed 2 bases and J shed 4 bases, with 12 bases lying between them. This CDR3 has 15 residues. Germline lookup yields CDR1 ENHRY and CDR2 SYGVKD. In nucleotides, the CDR3 is TGTGCCATCAGTGAGCAGGGGCTGACTAATCAGCCCCAGCATTTT. Its translation: CAISEQGLTNQPQHF.

This sequence joins TRBV7-9 and TRBJ1-1, with a tentative D call TRBD1 (6 bases). This CDR3 has 13 amino acids. V was trimmed by 3 bases and J by 5 bases, leaving 10 bases between them. Germline CDR1 and CDR2: SEHNR and FQNEAQ (reference sequence). The CDR3 spells CASSFPRGTEAFF. The CDR3 coding sequence is TGTGCCAGCAGCTTCCCCAGGGGAACTGAAGCTTTCTTT.

The V call is TRBV4-2, the J call TRBJ2-3; 12 positions match TRBD2. This CDR3 is 17 amino acids long. The ends lost 0 bases at V and 4 bases at J; junction bases unmatched: 5. Germline CDR1 LGHNA, CDR2 YNFKEQ. The CDR3: CASSQETSGSNPDTQYF. The CDR3 bases are TGTGCCAGCAGCCAAGAGACTAGCGGGAGTAATCCAGATACGCAGTATTTT.

This chain connects TRBV27 to TRBJ2-7, with 7 bases lining up with TRBD2. The CDR3 runs 15 residues. Germline CDR1 reads MNHEY; CDR2 reads SMNVEV (reference sequence). V dropped 10 bases and J dropped 5; count of bases not matched to a gene: 17. The CDR3 DNA follows: TGTGCCAAAGTTCTCCGGGGGGTGGTTGTCGACGAGCAGTACTTC. It translates to CAKVLRGVVVDEQYF.

The chain joins TRBV5-1 to TRBJ2-5; D might be TRBD1 (5 bases). CDR3 size: 14 residues. CDR1 and CDR2 (germline): SGHRS, YFSETQ. With 4 bases removed from V and 2 bases from J, the gap between germline ends came to 12 bases. DNA of the CDR3: TGCGCCAGCAGCGATCCCCGACAGCAAGAGACCCAGTACTTC. Its translation: CASSDPRQQETQYF.

The chain employs TRBV6-6 and TRBJ2-7; the match to TRBD1 covers 8 bases. V shed 5 bases and J 2 bases; nucleotides not matched to a gene: 14. This CDR3 region has 17 residues. Germline V gene lookup returns CDR1 MNHNY and CDR2 SVGAGI (reference sequence). CDR3 loop: CASSPPSGGQLTYEQYF. The CDR3 DNA is TGTGCCAGCAGTCCCCCCTCAGGGGGCCAACTTACCTACGAGCAGTACTTC.

This clone was counted a few times. This chain connects TRBV29-1 to TRBJ1-2, with a tentative D call TRBD1 (6 bases). V gave up 5 bases and J gave up 4 bases, with 14 bases separating them. The CDR3 is 13 amino acids. In germline, CDR1 is SQVTM, CDR2 ANQGSEA. The CDR3 reads CSVTGPNAYGYTF. The CDR3 nucleotides read TGCAGCGTTACAGGGCCGAACGCCTATGGCTACACCTTC.

The gene calls are TRBV4-1 and TRBJ1-4; 7 nucleotides align to TRBD1. The CDR3 spans 15 residues. V lost 2 bases, J lost 8 bases, and 8 bases stayed unmatched. The germline CDR1 and CDR2 sequences are MGHRA and YSYEKL. The CDR3 bases are TGCGCCAGCAGCCAATTAGGACAGGTGGGGGAAAAACTGTTTTTT. This translates into CASSQLGQVGEKLFF.

The chain recombines TRBV5-1 with TRBJ2-5, with 12 bases lining up with TRBD1. Germline values: CDR1 SGHRS, CDR2 YFSETQ. The CDR3 totals 16 residues. V lost 4 bases to trimming and J lost 3 bases; unmatched junction nucleotides: 7. In nucleotides, the CDR3 is TGCGCCAGCAGCAAGGGGACAGGGGGCATTAAAGAGACCCAGTACTTC. It yields the protein CASSKGTGGIKETQYF.

The rearrangement uses TRBV6-5 and TRBJ1-4, with 12 bases identical to TRBD1. V lost 6 bases and J lost 8; bases outside the gene matches: 4. Germline values: CDR1 MNHEY, CDR2 SVGAGI. This CDR3 comprises 14 residues. This chain's CDR3 is CASRSGTGGEKLFF. The CDR3 DNA follows: TGTGCCAGCAGGTCCGGGACAGGGGGCGAAAAACTGTTTTTT.

The chain is built from TRBV3-1 (or the pseudogene TRBV3-2) and TRBJ1-1, with a weak D call TRBD1 (5 bases). Per germline, CDR1 LGHDT and CDR2 YNNKEL (reference sequence). The CDR3 contains 14 residues. Trimming shortened V by 0 bases and J by 6 bases, and 11 bases separated the two germline ends. The DNA for the CDR3 is TGTGCCAGCAGCCAAGACAGGGAAGGCCCTGAAGCTTTCTTT. Amino acids: CASSQDREGPEAFF.

The chain joins TRBV13 to TRBJ2-2; TRBD1 aligns across 7 bases. The V gene end was trimmed by 5 bases and the J gene end by 4 bases; junction bases not matched to a gene: 7. This CDR3 spans 15 amino acids. The germline CDR1 and CDR2 sequences are PRHDT and FYEKMQ (reference sequence). CDR3 nucleotide sequence: TGTGCCAGCAGCCTCCTGCAGGGGGTCACCGGGGAGCTGTTTTTT. It specifies CASSLLQGVTGELFF.